The source of this T cell receptor beta chain is a study of long-term antiretroviral therapy in people with HIV. For the study at large: Earliest sampling preceded the 2015 immediate-ART recommendation by about a decade. Study-level findings and limits: In HIV, the repertoires covered a tighter span of CDR3 lengths than in controls. ART adherence, viral resistance and therapy changes went undocumented.

Researchers ran immunoSEQ v3.0 at survey level. TCRdb keeps only in-frame clones here, not all; method: immunoSEQ multiplex PCR. Of some 13,000 clones in the sample, around 77% were seen once. The CDR3 runs to 11 residues. Trimming took off 7 bases at V and 8 bases at J, with 11 bases between the two ends. Germline CDR1 reads WSHSY; CDR2 reads SAAADI. Specimens retained roughly 1-11 million cryopreserved PBMC preceding DNA extraction. Worth noting for this clone: What it recognizes is unknown.

The starting material was unsorted PBMCs, obtained 1.3 years after starting antiretroviral therapy. V gene TRBV10-2 combines with J gene TRBJ1-2; no definite D call. The TCR originated in a young woman with HIV. In DNA form, the CDR3 reads TGCGCCAGCATTTCCCAAGGAGGCTACACCTTC. Translated, it gives CASISQGGYTF.